One and the same sample provided the 15 T cell receptor beta chains below, sequenced in a study of cytomegalovirus exposure and HLA in healthy donors (dated by TCRdb to 2017 to 2019). The protocol used for the library was the immunoSEQ multiplex PCR assay. The clones in this table, taken by TCRdb from immuneACCESS, are in-frame only. Not every clone is retained; where verified, under half of the shortfall comes from an unresolved V gene, and the cause of the rest is unknown. For this sample there are 300,000 to 400,000 clones; more than 80% appear just once. The biggest ten clones account for roughly 0.8% of the sample. Sequencing input: PBMCs. Source of these receptors: a young woman in good health and CMV-seronegative.

This chain links TRBV6-1 with TRBJ2-5; 10 bases match TRBD1. Germline CDR1 reads MNHNS; CDR2 reads SASEGT. The CDR3 has 14 residues. V lost 6 bases, J lost 5 bases, and 6 bases stayed unmatched. CDR3 sequence reads: CASRDRGVGETQYF. CDR3 coding DNA: TGTGCCAGCAGGGACAGGGGGGTTGGTGAGACCCAGTACTTC.

The rearrangement uses TRBV29-1 and TRBJ2-3, with 16 bases identical to TRBD2. The junction had 10 bases not matched to a gene; V was cut back by 6 bases and J by 4 bases. Per germline, CDR1 SQVTM and CDR2 ANQGSEA. CDR3 length: 17 residues. The CDR3 loop is CSVDGTSGGAPPDTQYF. CDR3 in DNA: TGCAGCGTCGACGGGACTAGCGGGGGGGCCCCCCCAGATACGCAGTATTTT.

The chain uses TRBV6-1 and TRBJ2-7, with 7 bases aligning to TRBD1. With V trimmed by 4 bases and J by 2 bases, 5 bases remained unmatched. Germline loops: CDR1 MNHNS, CDR2 SASEGT. The CDR3 spans 14 residues. CDR3 protein: CASSGDSLTYEQYF. The CDR3 DNA reads as TGTGCCAGCAGTGGGGACAGTCTCACCTACGAGCAGTACTTC.

The chain employs TRBV5-4 and TRBJ2-2; the match to TRBD2 covers 8 bases. The CDR3 consists of 17 residues. Germline-derived CDR1 and CDR2 are SGHNT and YYREEE (reference sequence). V was pared by 4 bases and J by 1 base, with 9 bases of the junction left unmatched. The CDR3 here is CASSPLRAGVNTGELFF. The CDR3 DNA sequence: TGTGCCAGCAGCCCCCTTAGAGCGGGAGTGAACACCGGGGAGCTGTTTTTT.

This clone was observed a single time. The rearrangement joins TRBV18 to TRBJ2-3; 8 positions agree with TRBD2. There are 15 residues in the CDR3. Germline CDR1 KGHSH, CDR2 LQKENI. Trimming cost V 5 bases and J 0 bases; bases outside gene matches: 4. CDR3 protein: CASSYREGSTDTQYF. The CDR3 nucleotides read TGTGCCAGCTCATATCGGGAGGGGAGCACAGATACGCAGTATTTT.

This chain joins TRBV29-1 and TRBJ1-5; a possible D gene is TRBD1 (5 bases). The CDR3 has 15 amino acids. CDR1 is SQVTM, CDR2 ANQGSEA, per germline. Trimming stripped 4 bases from V and 4 bases from J, with 17 bases between. CDR3 sequence reads: CSVAQGVEGNQPQHF. CDR3 coding DNA: TGCAGCGTTGCTCAAGGGGTGGAGGGGAATCAGCCCCAGCATTTT.

J is TRBJ2-1 and V is TRBV19; the D is unclear. The CDR3 has 16 amino acids. The V end was cut by 4 bases, the J end by 5 bases, with 18 bases between. Per germline, CDR1 LNHDA and CDR2 SQIVND (reference sequence). CDR3 in amino acids: CASSTYVRQPNNEQFF. CDR3 nucleotides: TGTGCCAGTAGTACTTACGTGAGGCAGCCTAACAATGAGCAGTTCTTC. Based on the CDR3 plus reference TRBV19 and TRBJ2-1, the full variable domain is DGGITQSPKYLFRKEGQNVTLSCEQNLNHDAMYWYRQDPGQGLRLIYYSQIVNDFQKGDIAEGYSVSREKKESFPLTVTSAQKNPTAFYLCASSTYVRQPNNEQFFGPGTRLTVL.

This clone was seen more than once but under ten times. V gene TRBV2 combines with J gene TRBJ1-4; 8 bases are shared with TRBD1. V lost 6 bases, J lost 7 bases, and 10 bases stayed unmatched. Germline V gives CDR1 SNHLY, CDR2 FYNNEI. The CDR3 is 15 amino acids. CDR3 DNA sequence: TGTGCCAGCAGGATCTCGACAGGGGTGGGTGAAAAACTGTTTTTT. Its translation: CASRISTGVGEKLFF.

The V and J genes are TRBV7-2 and TRBJ1-5, with a possible D match to TRBD1 (5 bases). The germline gives CDR1 SGHTA, CDR2 FQGNSA. This CDR3 spans 15 amino acids. Trimming took 1 base from V and 4 from J, leaving 11 bases between them. The CDR3 protein is CASSLVMGTNQPQHF. The CDR3 DNA is TGTGCCAGCAGCTTAGTTATGGGGACTAATCAGCCCCAGCATTTT. The whole variable domain, filled in from reference TRBV7-2 and TRBJ1-5, reads GAGVSQSPSNKVTEKGKDVELRCDPISGHTALYWYRQSLGQGLEFLIYFQGNSAPDKSGLPSDRFSAERTGGSVSTLTIQRTQQEDSAVYLCASSLVMGTNQPQHFGDGTRLSIL.

The genes are TRBV2 and TRBJ2-1; 12 positions agree with TRBD2. The length of the CDR3 is 17 residues. V lost 4 bases, J lost 4 bases, and 8 bases stayed unmatched. Germline assignment: CDR1 SNHLY and CDR2 FYNNEI. The CDR3 DNA is TGTGCCAGCAGTGCCACTTGGCTAGCGGGGGGGTACAATGAGCAGTTCTTC. It encodes CASSATWLAGGYNEQFF.

The chain recombines TRBV5-1 with TRBJ2-1, with TRBD1 identical over 8 bases. CDR1 is SGHRS, CDR2 YFSETQ, per germline. CDR3 length: 13 residues. Trimming at V came to 0 bases and at J to 13 bases, leaving 6 bases not matched to a gene. CDR3 sequence: CASSLDDRGRQFF. The CDR3 region has the DNA TGCGCCAGCAGCTTGGACGACAGGGGCCGACAGTTCTTC.

This clone has just one count. The V call is TRBV5-1, the J call TRBJ2-3, with D possibly matching TRBD2 (6 bases). CDR1 is SGHRS and CDR2 is YFSETQ in the germline V gene. The germline V and J ends were trimmed by 0 bases and 5 bases, with 19 bases remaining between them. The CDR3 spans 17 residues. CDR3 residues: CASSLVVGTRRGDTQYF. In DNA form, the CDR3 reads TGCGCCAGCAGCTTGGTTGTTGGGACTCGCCGGGGAGATACGCAGTATTTT.

This clone was seen a single time. The chain links TRBV4-2 to TRBJ1-6; D possibly corresponds to TRBD1 (5 bases). This CDR3 has 14 residues. Trimming took off 6 bases at V and 8 bases at J, with 14 bases between the two ends. CDR1 is LGHNA and CDR2 is YNFKEQ in the germline V gene. The CDR3 nucleotides are TGTGCCAGCAGTCTGGGCCAGGGATATTCACCCCTCCACTTT. Translated: CASSLGQGYSPLHF.

The count of this clone is one. In DNA, the CDR3 is TGTGCCAGCAGCTTAGCCCAGGGCCTAGTAGCCTATGGCTACACCTTC. This sequence encodes CASSLAQGLVAYGYTF. The rearrangement links TRBV11-2 to TRBJ1-2, with TRBD1 as a possible D gene (5 bases). Between the trimmed V and J ends, which lost 1 base and 4 bases, there was a span of 16 bases. The CDR3 contains 16 residues. Germline loops: CDR1 SGHAT, CDR2 FQNNGV.

This chain links TRBV5-1 with TRBJ2-5; 12 bases fit TRBD2. J was trimmed by 7 bases and V by 3 bases; bases with no gene match: 10. The CDR3 covers 16 residues. Germline V gene sequence: CDR1 SGHRS, CDR2 YFSETQ. CDR3 coding DNA: TGCGCCAGCAGCTGGACTAGCGGGACGACACCGGGGACCCAGTACTTC. The encoded protein is CASSWTSGTTPGTQYF. The full variable domain, rest sourced from reference TRBV5-1 and TRBJ2-5, is KAGVTQTPRYLIKTRGQQVTLSCSPISGHRSVSWYQQTPGQGLQFLFEYFSETQRNKGNFPGRFSGRQFSNSRSEMNVSTLELGDSALYLCASSWTSGTTPGTQYFGPGTRLLVL.